One and the same sample provided the 23 T cell receptor beta chains below, sequenced in a study of blood T cell repertoires in COVID-19. Measured with immunoSEQ multiplex PCR; TCRdb has only the in-frame clones, and not every one. Of some 160,000 clones in the sample, more than 65% were seen once. The sequenced sample consisted of peripheral blood. These receptors all come from a man in his 70s with active or convalescent COVID-19.

The genes are TRBV7-2 and TRBJ2-2; D might be TRBD1 (7 bases). CDR1 and CDR2 (germline): SGHTA, FQGNSA. The CDR3 loop spans 14 amino acids. The V gene lost 5 bases and the J gene lost 5 bases, with 12 bases spanning the gap. The CDR3 loop reads CASSRQGGTGELFF. CDR3 coding DNA: TGTGCCAGCAGCAGGCAGGGGGGAACCGGGGAGCTGTTTTTT.

CDR3 sequence (DNA): TGCGCCAGCAGCTTGGGGGGGGAGCCTAACTATGGCTACACCTTC. The encoded protein is CASSLGGEPNYGYTF. This sequence joins TRBV5-1 and TRBJ1-2, with TRBD1 as a possible D gene (5 bases). The V gene's germline CDR1 is SGHRS and CDR2 YFSETQ. The V end lost 0 bases, the J end lost 0 bases, and 9 bases lay between the germline ends. The CDR3 covers 15 residues.

V is TRBV7-2 and J is TRBJ2-7; maybe TRBD2 (6 bases). Germline V gene sequence: CDR1 SGHTA, CDR2 FQGNSA. CDR3 size: 15 residues. V was trimmed by 1 base and J by 3 bases, leaving 13 bases between them. The CDR3 region is CASSLGGTLLYEQYF. As DNA, the CDR3 is TGTGCCAGCAGCTTAGGAGGGACTCTACTCTACGAGCAGTACTTC.

This clone was detected once. V and J are TRBV19 and TRBJ1-2, with 9 bases matching TRBD1. This CDR3 spans 14 amino acids. The V and J ends lost 5 bases and 4 bases, in that order; junction bases with no gene match: 5. Germline V CDR1 and CDR2: LNHDA, SQIVND (reference sequence). CDR3 residues: CASSGQGYRYGYTF. As DNA, the CDR3 is TGTGCCAGTAGTGGACAGGGGTATCGCTATGGCTACACCTTC.

The CDR3: CASSLALTEAFF. Written as DNA, the CDR3 is TGTGCCAGCAGCTTAGCTCTCACTGAAGCTTTCTTT. The chain links TRBV11-2 to TRBJ1-1, with D unresolved. V lost 1 base to trimming and J lost 4 bases, with 4 bases between them. The CDR3 runs 12 residues. Germline CDR1 is SGHAT and CDR2 is FQNNGV.

The V and J genes are TRBV7-2 and TRBJ1-4, with unresolved D. Trimming took 3 bases from V and 8 from J, leaving 7 bases between them. The CDR3 sequence is 12 residues long. Germline CDR1 SGHTA, CDR2 FQGNSA. This chain's CDR3 is CASSFAGEKLFF. The CDR3 DNA is TGTGCCAGCAGCTTTGCGGGAGAAAAACTGTTTTTT. Drawing the rest from reference TRBV7-2 and TRBJ1-4, the complete variable domain is GAGVSQSPSNKVTEKGKDVELRCDPISGHTALYWYRQSLGQGLEFLIYFQGNSAPDKSGLPSDRFSAERTGGSVSTLTIQRTQQEDSAVYLCASSFAGEKLFFGSGTQLSVL.

The chain links TRBV4-2 to TRBJ2-3, with 11 bases matching TRBD2. The germline gives CDR1 LGHNA, CDR2 YNFKEQ. Unmatched junction bases numbered 23, after V lost 4 bases and J lost 5 bases. The CDR3 totals 21 residues. CDR3 protein: CASSPIRLGDSGRAGEDTQYF. The CDR3 region has the DNA TGTGCCAGCAGCCCTATCAGGTTGGGAGATAGCGGGAGGGCCGGAGAAGATACGCAGTATTTT.

This CDR3 is CASSLGPGRNQPQHF. Here the CDR3 DNA reads TGCGCCAGCAGCTTGGGTCCGGGTCGGAATCAGCCCCAGCATTTT. The genes are TRBV5-1 and TRBJ1-5; D is unclear. CDR1 and CDR2 (germline): SGHRS, YFSETQ. CDR3 size: 15 residues. The V and J ends lost 0 bases and 4 bases respectively, with 11 bases between them.

V is TRBV7-9 and J is TRBJ2-5, with D possibly matching TRBD2 (5 bases). Trimming removed 5 bases at V and 7 bases at J, with 11 bases between. Germline V lookup: CDR1 SEHNR, CDR2 FQNEAQ (reference sequence). CDR3 length: 12 residues. The chain's CDR3 is CASSPQEGTQYF. The CDR3 region has the DNA TGTGCCAGCAGCCCTCAAGAGGGGACCCAGTACTTC.

The chain couples TRBV6-6 to TRBJ2-3; 11 nucleotides align to TRBD2. Trimming took 6 bases from V and 3 from J; bases not matched to a gene: 2. The germline gives CDR1 MNHNY, CDR2 SVGAGI (reference sequence). CDR3 length: 14 residues. In nucleotides, the CDR3 is TGTGCCAGCAGACCTAGCGGGGGGACAGATACGCAGTATTTT. Amino acids: CASRPSGGTDTQYF.

The chain carries TRBV4-3 and TRBJ2-2, with 8 bases aligning to TRBD1. CDR3 length: 16 amino acids. Germline V gene lookup returns CDR1 LGHNA and CDR2 YSLEER. V lost 4 bases and J lost 4; bases outside the gene matches: 8. The DNA of the CDR3 is TGCGCCAGCAGCCCAGGACAGGGTAGGGTCACCGGGGAGCTGTTTTTT. Amino acid sequence: CASSPGQGRVTGELFF.

The gene calls are TRBV28 and TRBJ2-7, with 9 nucleotides matching TRBD1. The V gene's germline CDR1 is MDHEN and CDR2 SYDVKM. The CDR3 runs 15 residues. V was pared by 5 bases and J by 3 bases, with 8 bases of the junction left unmatched. CDR3 residues: CASSPHGTGIYEQYF. The DNA of the CDR3 is TGTGCCAGCAGTCCCCATGGGACAGGGATCTACGAGCAGTACTTC.

The chain links TRBV5-1 to TRBJ2-1, with TRBD1 as a possible D gene (6 bases). The CDR3 is 15 residues long. V gave up 1 base and J gave up 0 bases, with 8 bases separating them. From germline, CDR1 is SGHRS and CDR2 YFSETQ. In DNA, the CDR3 is TGCGCCAGCAGCTTGCAGGGGAGCTCCTACAATGAGCAGTTCTTC. It codes for CASSLQGSSYNEQFF.

The J gene is TRBJ2-1, the V gene TRBV18, with TRBD1 identical over 7 bases. CDR3 length equals 14 residues. The V gene end was trimmed by 3 bases and the J gene end by 5 bases; junction bases not matched to a gene: 4. Germline lookup yields CDR1 KGHSH and CDR2 LQKENI. The CDR3 DNA follows: TGTGCCAGCTCACCTGAGACAGGGAACAATGAGCAGTTCTTC. It translates to CASSPETGNNEQFF.

The chain links TRBV9 to TRBJ1-3, with no clear D. V was cut by 5 bases and J by 1 base, with 19 bases left in between. CDR1 and CDR2 from the germline V gene are SGDLS and YYNGEE. CDR3 length: 17 residues. CDR3 sequence (DNA): TGTGCCAGCAGTGGCCCGGGGTGGTATGGATCTGGAAACACCATATATTTT. It translates to CASSGPGWYGSGNTIYF.

The V and J genes are TRBV25-1 and TRBJ2-3; 13 nucleotides agree with TRBD2. The CDR3 covers 16 residues. Trimming at V came to 5 bases and at J to 0 bases, leaving 2 bases not matched to a gene. Germline V gene data show CDR1 as MGHDK and CDR2 as SYGVNS. In nucleotides, the CDR3 is TGTGCCAGCAGTACGGGACTAGCGGGGAGCACAGATACGCAGTATTTT. As protein: CASSTGLAGSTDTQYF.

The chain carries TRBV9 and TRBJ1-2; 7 nucleotides line up with TRBD1. CDR1 and CDR2 from the germline V gene are SGDLS and YYNGEE. The V and J ends lost 1 base and 2 bases, in that order; junction bases with no gene match: 2. The CDR3 is 14 amino acids. The CDR3 sequence: CASSVQGGNYGYTF. In nucleotides, the CDR3 is TGTGCCAGCAGCGTACAGGGGGGAAACTATGGCTACACCTTC.

The J gene is TRBJ1-5, the V gene TRBV30, with TRBD1 matching over 7 bases. The CDR3 consists of 13 residues. In germline, CDR1 is GTSNPN, CDR2 SVGIG (reference sequence). J was trimmed by 6 bases and V by 3 bases; bases with no gene match: 5. CDR3 DNA: TGTGCCTGGAGGGGGACAGCACTTCAGCCCCAGCATTTT. Amino acids: CAWRGTALQPQHF.

The rearrangement joins TRBV28 to TRBJ1-5; 7 bases align to TRBD1. CDR1 and CDR2 (germline): MDHEN, SYDVKM. This CDR3 comprises 15 residues. The trim removed 7 bases at V and 3 bases at J, leaving 9 bases unmatched. The CDR3 is CASTISDRLNQPQHF. CDR3 in DNA: TGTGCCAGCACCATCTCGGACAGGCTCAATCAGCCCCAGCATTTT.

The chain is built from TRBV3-1 (or the pseudogene TRBV3-2) and TRBJ1-5; D remains ambiguous. Deletions cut 0 bases from V and 6 bases from J, with 9 bases between. CDR1 and CDR2 (germline): LGHDT, YNNKEL (reference sequence). The CDR3 loop spans 14 amino acids. The CDR3 region has the DNA TGTGCCAGCAGCCAAGATCGGGAAGGTCAGCCCCAGCATTTT. This gives the protein CASSQDREGQPQHF.

The chain couples TRBV6-5 to TRBJ2-7; TRBD1 is a possible D gene (6 bases). The CDR3 runs to 13 residues. Trimming stripped 11 bases from V and 5 bases from J, with 19 bases between. Germline V CDR1 and CDR2: MNHEY, SVGAGI. The CDR3 protein is CAEKGAGDDEQYF. The CDR3 DNA is TGTGCCGAAAAAGGGGCAGGGGATGACGAGCAGTACTTC.

This clone was observed at least ten times. The V call is TRBV7-3, the J call TRBJ2-1; TRBD1 aligns across 7 bases. Germline CDR1 is SGHTA and CDR2 is FQGTGA. This CDR3 is built from 18 residues. Germline trimming cut 5 bases from V and 9 bases from J; bases unmatched to any gene: 22. The CDR3 region is CASSPRQGRSLGVGEQFF. The CDR3 bases are TGTGCCAGCAGCCCTCGACAGGGTAGGTCCCTTGGGGTTGGTGAGCAGTTCTTC.

The J gene is TRBJ2-3, the V gene TRBV7-9; 9 bases match TRBD1. V lost 5 bases to trimming and J lost 1 base; unmatched junction nucleotides: 7. The CDR3 spans 16 residues. Per the germline V gene, CDR1 is SEHNR and CDR2 is FQNEAQ (reference sequence). For the CDR3, the DNA is TGTGCCAGCAGCCCATCCAGGACAGGGGGCACAGATACGCAGTATTTT. The encoded protein is CASSPSRTGGTDTQYF.